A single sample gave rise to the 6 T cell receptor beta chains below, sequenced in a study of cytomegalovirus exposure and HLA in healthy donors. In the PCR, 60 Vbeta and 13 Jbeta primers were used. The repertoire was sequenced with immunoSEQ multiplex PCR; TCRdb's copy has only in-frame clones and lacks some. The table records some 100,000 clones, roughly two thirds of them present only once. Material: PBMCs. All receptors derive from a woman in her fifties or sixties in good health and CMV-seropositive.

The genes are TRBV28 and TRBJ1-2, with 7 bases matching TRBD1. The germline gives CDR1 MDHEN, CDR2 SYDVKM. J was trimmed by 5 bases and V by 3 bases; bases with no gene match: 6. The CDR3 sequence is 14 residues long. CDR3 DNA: TGTGCCAGCAGTTTCCCAGGGGGTTGGTATGGCTACACCTTC. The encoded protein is CASSFPGGWYGYTF.

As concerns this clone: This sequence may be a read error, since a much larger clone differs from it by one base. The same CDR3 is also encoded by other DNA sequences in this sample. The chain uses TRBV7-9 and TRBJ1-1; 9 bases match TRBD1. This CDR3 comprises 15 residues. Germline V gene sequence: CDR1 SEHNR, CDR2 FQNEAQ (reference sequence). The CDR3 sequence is CASFQDRGLNTEAFF. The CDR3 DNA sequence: TGTGCCAGCTTTCAGGACAGGGGTTTGAACACCGAAGCTTTCTTT. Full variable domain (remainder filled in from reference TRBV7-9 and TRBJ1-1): DTGVSQNPRHKITKRGQNVTFRCDPISEHNRLYWYRQTLGQGPEFLTYFQNEAQLEKSRLLSDRFSAERPKGSFSTLEIQRTEQGDSAMYLCASFQDRGLNTEAFFGQGTRLTVV.

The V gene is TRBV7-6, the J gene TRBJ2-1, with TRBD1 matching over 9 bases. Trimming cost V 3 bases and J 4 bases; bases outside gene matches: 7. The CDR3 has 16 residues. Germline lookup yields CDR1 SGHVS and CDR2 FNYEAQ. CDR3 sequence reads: CASSFSGTGTYNEQFF. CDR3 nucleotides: TGTGCCAGCAGCTTCTCCGGGACAGGGACGTACAATGAGCAGTTCTTC.

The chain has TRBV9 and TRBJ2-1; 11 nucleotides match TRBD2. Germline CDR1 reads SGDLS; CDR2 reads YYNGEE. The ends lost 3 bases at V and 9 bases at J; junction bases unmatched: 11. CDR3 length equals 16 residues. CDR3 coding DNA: TGTGCCAGCAGCGGGTCTGTAGCGGGAGGGCCTAGTGAGCAGTTCTTC. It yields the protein CASSGSVAGGPSEQFF.

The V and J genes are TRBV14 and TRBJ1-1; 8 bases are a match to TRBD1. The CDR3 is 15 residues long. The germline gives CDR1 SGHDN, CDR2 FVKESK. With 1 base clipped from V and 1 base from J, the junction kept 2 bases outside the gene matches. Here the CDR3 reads CASSQVDRGNTEAFF. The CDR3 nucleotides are TGTGCCAGCAGCCAAGTCGACAGGGGGAACACTGAAGCTTTCTTT.

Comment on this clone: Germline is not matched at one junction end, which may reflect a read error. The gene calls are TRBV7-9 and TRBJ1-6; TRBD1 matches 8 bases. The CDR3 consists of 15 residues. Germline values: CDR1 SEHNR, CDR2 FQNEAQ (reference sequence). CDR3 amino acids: CSSSSQGARSSPLHF. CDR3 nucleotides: TGTTCCAGCAGCAGTCAGGGGGCTCGTAGTTCACCCCTCCACTTT.